These 3 T cell receptor beta chains came from one sample sequenced in a study of T cell responses to AZD1222 COVID-19 vaccine. Sequenced by immunoSEQ multiplex PCR; TCRdb stores in-frame clones only, minus some. The sample carries approximately 150,000 clones, 91% recorded once. Sequences were derived from peripheral blood, sampled on day 0 of AZD1222 vaccination. The receptors derive from an adult in good health.

The V and J genes are TRBV7-3 and TRBJ2-1; 10 bases are shared with TRBD2. Germline values: CDR1 SGHTA, CDR2 FQGTGA. This CDR3 region has 18 residues. Trimming at V came to 4 bases and at J to 1 base, leaving 10 bases not matched to a gene. The CDR3 reads CASSSRQPLAGSYNEQFF. Written as DNA, the CDR3 is TGTGCCAGCAGCTCCCGACAGCCACTAGCGGGATCCTACAATGAGCAGTTCTTC.

This chain uses TRBV7-2 with TRBJ1-6; 10 bases line up with TRBD1. J gave up 5 bases and V 0 bases, and 4 bases lay outside the gene matches. Germline V gene data show CDR1 as SGHTA and CDR2 as FQGNSA. The CDR3 runs to 17 residues. CDR3 region: CASSLAGTGADNSPLHF. As DNA, the CDR3 is TGTGCCAGCAGCTTAGCTGGGACAGGGGCCGATAATTCACCCCTCCACTTT.

In its sample, this clone was seen once. The rearrangement uses TRBV12-3 or TRBV12-4 and TRBJ1-2, with unresolved D. V shed 10 bases and J shed 2 bases, with 8 bases lying between them. The CDR3 sequence is 11 residues long. As DNA, the CDR3 is TGTGCCATCAGGATCAACTATGGCTACACCTTC. Translating gives CAIRINYGYTF.